This TCR beta chain is drawn from a study of T cell responses to AZD1222 COVID-19 vaccine. The CDR3 loop spans 15 amino acids. V lost 4 bases and J lost 7; bases outside the gene matches: 11. Germline V gene data show CDR1 as SGHDT and CDR2 as YYEEEE. Data came from immunoSEQ multiplex PCR; TCRdb stores just in-frame clones and leaves some out. The sample records about 150,000 clones, around 90% being singletons. The material was peripheral blood, obtained 28 days after the second AZD1222 dose. This TCR derives from an adult who received the AZD1222 COVID-19 vaccine. V is TRBV5-6 and J is TRBJ1-5, with 7 bases aligning to TRBD1. CDR3: CASSRGRTGNQPQHF. As DNA, the CDR3 is TGTGCCAGCAGCCGGGGAAGGACAGGAAACCAGCCCCAGCATTTT.